This TCR beta chain was profiled in a study of T cells in Graves' hyperthyroidism and ophthalmopathy (dated by TCRdb to 2018 to 2020). About the investigation overall: Peripheral blood samples were taken at the time of initial diagnosis, prior to any treatment. To identify distinguishing TCR V-J signatures, a discovery cohort of around 100 patients was used, comprising 43 with Graves' ophthalmopathy and roughly 60 with stable Graves' hyperthyroidism. An independent validation cohort of under 20 hyperthyroidism patients and 17 patients who later progressed to ophthalmopathy tested prospective prediction of ophthalmopathy. The approximately 98 discovery patients were randomly divided into training and test sets at a 7:3 ratio. Thyroid tissue and blood T-cell repertoires from roughly 6 Graves' hyperthyroidism patients were also compared in the study. Once sampling was done, hyperthyroidism patients were given methimazole at a starting dose of 30 mg daily, whereas ophthalmopathy patients were given high-dose intravenous methylprednisolone. The paper reports TCR Vbeta CDR3 sequencing of 135 peripheral blood samples: approximately 41 ophthalmopathy, about 75 hyperthyroidism and around 17 progressor patients. What the authors observed across the whole study: No statistical method was used to set the sample size in advance, and investigators knew the group allocation. During validation, the model predicted progression to ophthalmopathy a median of roughly 7.1 months ahead of onset, with just under 71% sensitivity and under 85% specificity. A 13 V-J signature model separated ophthalmopathy from stable hyperthyroidism, with approximately 86% sensitivity and 81.08% specificity in cross-validation and 80%/75% in testing. Most expanded thyroid clonotypes (frequency above 0.001) were also detected in blood, suggesting blood repertoires may reflect thyroid immune responses.

Amplification of TCR beta CDR3 regions was carried out from RNA transcripts. A first-round RT-PCR of the TCR CDR3 used the HTBI primer set with the Qiagen OneStep RT-PCR kit. Libraries were constructed in a second round of multiplex PCR, after which size selection and purification were performed. Sequencing of the libraries was done on an Illumina HiSeq2000 using paired-end 100 bp reads. On the authors' methods: SOAPnuke was used to process the raw data, with reads discarded if the reads contained adapters or uncalled bases, had a mean Phred below 15, or lacked an exact constant-primer or identifier match. High-quality paired reads were merged using COPE v1.2.5, and each unique nucleotide sequence was defined as a clonotype. Clonotypes were aligned to IMGT TRBV, TRBD and TRBJ reference segments using MiTCR v1.1. Analysis was restricted to V-J combinations with a frequency above 0.0001, which covered over 98% of repertoires. A TCS score was defined as the ratio between F50 (clonal expansion) and ExV (chaos), using BLOSUM62-based TCRdist between CDR3 peptides within each V-J. Welch's t-statistics and random forest reduced fewer than 600 V-J features to 13, which were used in a naive Bayes classifier (R e1071). TCRdb reprocessed the public reads (quality trimming at Q25 with fastp, clone calling with MiXCR) and kept in-frame beta chains. A single entry per CDR3 protein holds the most common genes and DNA from its merged rows. In this record, the V and J calls reflect TCRdb's handling and not the investigators' own analysis. Within this sample are 500,000 to 650,000 distinct CDR3 sequences, with about a sixth of them counted one time only. Approximately 18% of the sample comes from the top ten.

Ophthalmopathy patients had moderately to severely active disease, with a Clinical Activity Score of 3 or more, a NOSPECS grade of 4 or more, and a disease duration of less than 3 months. Patients with uncontrolled infections, other autoimmune diseases, pregnancy or lactation were excluded. Diagnoses relied on clinical symptoms, serum thyroxine and TRAb, thyroid ultrasound and orbital computed tomography. PBMCs were separated from about 10 ml of fresh peripheral blood using Ficoll-Paque density gradient centrifugation. Total RNA was extracted using Trizol reagent, and RNA quality was assessed on an Agilent 2100 Bioanalyzer. Relative to germline, V is missing 0 bases and J is missing 0 bases, with 5 bases of the junction outside any gene match. Taken from cysteine to phenylalanine, the CDR3 has 18 residues. Only the CDR3 portion is preserved as DNA: 54 bases, with reading frame beginning at the first base. Looking up the germline V gene yields CDR1 SGHRS and CDR2 YFSETQ.

This clonotype was recorded at least ten times. Its antigen has not been determined. No base qualities exist here, and no much larger clone lies one base off it. This receptor was identified in a woman between 18 and 29 years old with Graves' ophthalmopathy. The rearranged segments are TRBV5-1 and TRBJ1-6, and TRBD1 aligns with 8 junction nucleotides. Material: blood. The CDR3 reads CASSLAGGRSSYNSPLHF. The DNA sequence is as follows: TGCGCCAGCAGCTTGGCAGGGGGCAGAAGCTCCTATAATTCACCCCTCCACTTT.